This record covers a single T cell receptor (beta chain). Its specificity is unknown. The data were obtained in a study of long-term antiretroviral therapy in people with HIV. Survey level was the resolution at which the v3.0 immunoSEQ assay ran. Assay used: immunoSEQ multiplex PCR; TCRdb lists only in-frame clones, some missing. The profile shows approximately 15,000 clones, roughly 76% of them singletons. Points from the study as a whole: Every time point showed a repertoire led by clones expanded before ART.

The V segment lost 0 bases and the J segment 2 bases; nucleotides outside the gene matches: 2. This CDR3 has 14 amino acids. Germline CDR1 SGDLS, CDR2 YYNGEE. Sequencing was performed on unsorted PBMCs, taken 1.5 years before starting antiretroviral therapy. The chain links TRBV9 to TRBJ2-7, with 7 bases fitting TRBD1. This sequence originates from a woman between 50 and 59 years old with HIV. The CDR3 nucleotides are TGTGCCAGCAGCGTAGGCCAGGGGGCCTACGAGCAGTACTTC. It specifies CASSVGQGAYEQYF.